The sequence of this T cell receptor (beta chain) was determined in a study of pediatric ulcerative colitis. Points from the study as a whole: A couple of patients had blood samples with substantially reduced template counts. This repertoire reflects total lymphocytes rather than subpopulations like regulatory T cells.

As for this clone: Its antigen is currently unknown.

This was a survey-level run. Data came from immunoSEQ multiplex PCR; TCRdb stores just in-frame clones and leaves some out. Here the sample spans some 35,000 clones, about 81% being singletons. Between the trimmed V and J ends, which lost 4 bases and 9 bases, there was a span of 30 bases. The CDR3 contains 18 residues. The germline gives CDR1 SGHDN, CDR2 FVKESK. During colonoscopy, one to two rectal pinch biopsies were collected. The diagnostic colonoscopy in ulcerative colitis patients preceded any immunosuppressive treatment. V gene TRBV14 combines with J gene TRBJ2-5, with D possibly called TRBD1 or TRBD2 (5 bases each). The clonotype originates from a boy aged 5-17 years with mild ulcerative colitis. The sample taken for sequencing was gut tissue. The CDR3 DNA reads as TGTGCCAGCAGCCGGTACATGAGGCCCGGGACGGAGGAAGGGGCCCAGTACTTC. It codes for CASSRYMRPGTEEGAQYF. The variable domain in full, completed from reference TRBV14 and TRBJ2-5, reads EAGVTQFPSHSVIEKGQTVTLRCDPISGHDNLYWYRRVMGKEIKFLLHFVKESKQDESGMPNNRFLAERTGGTYSTLKVQPAELEDSGVYFCASSRYMRPGTEEGAQYFGPGTRLLVL.